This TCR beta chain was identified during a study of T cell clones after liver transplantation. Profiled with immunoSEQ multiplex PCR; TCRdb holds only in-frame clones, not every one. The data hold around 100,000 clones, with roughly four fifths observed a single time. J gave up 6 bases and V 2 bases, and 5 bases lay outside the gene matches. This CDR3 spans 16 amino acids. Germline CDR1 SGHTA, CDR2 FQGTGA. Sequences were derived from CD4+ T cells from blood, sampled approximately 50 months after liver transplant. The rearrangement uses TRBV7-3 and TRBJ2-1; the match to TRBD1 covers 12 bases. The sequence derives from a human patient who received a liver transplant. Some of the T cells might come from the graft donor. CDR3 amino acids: CASSLGTGGLANEQFF. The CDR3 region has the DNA TGTGCCAGCAGCTTAGGGACAGGGGGCCTGGCCAATGAGCAGTTCTTC.